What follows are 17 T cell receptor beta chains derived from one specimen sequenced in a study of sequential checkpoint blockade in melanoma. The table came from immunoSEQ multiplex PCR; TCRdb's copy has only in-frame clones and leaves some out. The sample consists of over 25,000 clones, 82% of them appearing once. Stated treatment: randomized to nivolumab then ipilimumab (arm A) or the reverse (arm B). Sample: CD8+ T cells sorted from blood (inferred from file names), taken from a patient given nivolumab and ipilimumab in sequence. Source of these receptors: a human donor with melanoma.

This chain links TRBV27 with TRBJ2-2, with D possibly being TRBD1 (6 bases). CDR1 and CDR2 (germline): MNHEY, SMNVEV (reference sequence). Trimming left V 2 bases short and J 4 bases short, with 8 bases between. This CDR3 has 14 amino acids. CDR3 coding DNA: TGTGCCAGCAGTTTACAGGGGTCCACCGGGGAGCTGTTTTTT. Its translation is CASSLQGSTGELFF.

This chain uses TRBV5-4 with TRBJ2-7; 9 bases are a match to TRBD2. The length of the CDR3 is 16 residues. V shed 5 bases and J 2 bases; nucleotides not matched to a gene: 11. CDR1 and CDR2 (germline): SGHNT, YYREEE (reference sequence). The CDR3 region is CASSQIETSGPYEQYF. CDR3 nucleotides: TGTGCCAGCAGTCAAATCGAGACTAGCGGACCCTACGAGCAGTACTTC.

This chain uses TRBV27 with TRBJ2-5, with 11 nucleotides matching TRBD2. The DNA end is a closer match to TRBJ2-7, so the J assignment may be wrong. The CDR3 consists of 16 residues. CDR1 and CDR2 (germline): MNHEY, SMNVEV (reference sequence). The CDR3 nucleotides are TGTGCCAGCAGTTTTCTCTCACTAGCGGGAGACCACGAGCAGTACTTC. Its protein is CASSFLSLAGDHEQYF.

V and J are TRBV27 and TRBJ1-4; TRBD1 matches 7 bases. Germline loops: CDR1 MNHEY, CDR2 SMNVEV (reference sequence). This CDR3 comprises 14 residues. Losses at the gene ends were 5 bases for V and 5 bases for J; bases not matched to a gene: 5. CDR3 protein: CASSIKTGNEKLFF. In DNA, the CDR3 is TGTGCCAGCAGTATCAAGACAGGGAATGAAAAACTGTTTTTT. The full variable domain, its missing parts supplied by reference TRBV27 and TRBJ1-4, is EAQVTQNPRYLITVTGKKLTVTCSQNMNHEYMSWYRQDPGLGLRQIYYSMNVEVTDKGDVPEGYKVSRKEKRNFPLILESPSPNQTSLYFCASSIKTGNEKLFFGSGTQLSVL.

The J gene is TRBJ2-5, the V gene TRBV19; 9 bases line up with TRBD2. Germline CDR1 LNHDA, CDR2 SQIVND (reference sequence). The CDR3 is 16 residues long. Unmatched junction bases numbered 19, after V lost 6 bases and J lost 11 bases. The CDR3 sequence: CASRDPGTSYGSEQYF. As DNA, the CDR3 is TGTGCCAGTAGGGATCCTGGGACTAGCTATGGTTCTGAGCAGTACTTC.

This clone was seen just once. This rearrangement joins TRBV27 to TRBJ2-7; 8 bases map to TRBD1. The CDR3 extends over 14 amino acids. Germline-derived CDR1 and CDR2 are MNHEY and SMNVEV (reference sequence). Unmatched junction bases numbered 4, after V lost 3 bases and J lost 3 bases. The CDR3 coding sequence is TGTGCCAGCAGTTTCCAGGGGGCTGGCTACGAGCAGTACTTC. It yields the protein CASSFQGAGYEQYF.

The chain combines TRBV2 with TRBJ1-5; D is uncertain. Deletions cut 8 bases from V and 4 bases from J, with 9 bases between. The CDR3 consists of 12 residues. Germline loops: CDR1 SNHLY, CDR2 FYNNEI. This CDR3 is CASDDKNQPQHF. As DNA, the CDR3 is TGTGCCAGCGATGACAAGAATCAGCCCCAGCATTTT.

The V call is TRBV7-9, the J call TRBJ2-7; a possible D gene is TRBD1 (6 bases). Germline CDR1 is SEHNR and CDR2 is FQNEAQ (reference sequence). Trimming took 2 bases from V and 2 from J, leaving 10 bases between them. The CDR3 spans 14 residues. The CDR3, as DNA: TGTGCCAGCAGCTTACAGGGGATACCCTACGAGCAGTACTTC. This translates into CASSLQGIPYEQYF.

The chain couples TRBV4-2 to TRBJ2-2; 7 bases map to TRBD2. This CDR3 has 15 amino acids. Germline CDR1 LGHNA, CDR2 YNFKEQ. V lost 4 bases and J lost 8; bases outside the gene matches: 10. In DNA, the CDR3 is TGTGCCAGCAGCCCCGCGGCGGGAGAATCGGGGGAGCTGTTTTTT. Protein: CASSPAAGESGELFF.

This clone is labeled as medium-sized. In DNA form, the CDR3 reads TGTGCCAGCAGCCCGACAGGGGTCTATGGCTACACCTTC. This encodes CASSPTGVYGYTF. The chain couples TRBV7-9 to TRBJ1-2; 8 nucleotides align to TRBD1. Germline-derived CDR1 and CDR2 are SEHNR and FQNEAQ (reference sequence). After removal of 5 bases from V and 4 bases from J, the junction contained 3 bases not matched to a gene. The CDR3 sequence is 13 residues long.

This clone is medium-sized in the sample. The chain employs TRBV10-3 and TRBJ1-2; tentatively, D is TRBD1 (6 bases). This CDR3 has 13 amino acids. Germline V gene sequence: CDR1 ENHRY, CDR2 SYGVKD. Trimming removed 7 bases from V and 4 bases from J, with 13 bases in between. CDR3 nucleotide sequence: TGTGCCATCAACAGGGAGGGTCCCTATGGCTACACCTTC. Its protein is CAINREGPYGYTF.

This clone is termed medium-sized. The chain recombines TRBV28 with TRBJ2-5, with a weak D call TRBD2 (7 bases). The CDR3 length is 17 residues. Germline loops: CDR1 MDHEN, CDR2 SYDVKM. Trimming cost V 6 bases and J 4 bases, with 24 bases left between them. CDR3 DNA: TGTGCCAGCAGCCATTTGGGGGGGCGAGTGGTTGGAGAGACCCAGTACTTC. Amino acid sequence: CASSHLGGRVVGETQYF.

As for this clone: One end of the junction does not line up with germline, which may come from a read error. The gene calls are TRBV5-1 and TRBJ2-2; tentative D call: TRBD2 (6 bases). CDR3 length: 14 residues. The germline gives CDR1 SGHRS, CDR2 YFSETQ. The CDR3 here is CASGLDGGTGELFF. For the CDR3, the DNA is TGCGCCAGCGGCTTGGACGGAGGGACCGGGGAGCTGTTTTTT.

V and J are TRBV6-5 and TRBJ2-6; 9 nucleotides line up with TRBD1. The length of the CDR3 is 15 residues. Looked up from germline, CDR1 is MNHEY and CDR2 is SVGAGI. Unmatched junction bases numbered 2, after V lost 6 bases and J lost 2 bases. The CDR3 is CASSRQGAGANVLTF. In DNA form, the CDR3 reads TGTGCCAGCAGCCGACAGGGGGCTGGGGCCAACGTCCTGACTTTC.

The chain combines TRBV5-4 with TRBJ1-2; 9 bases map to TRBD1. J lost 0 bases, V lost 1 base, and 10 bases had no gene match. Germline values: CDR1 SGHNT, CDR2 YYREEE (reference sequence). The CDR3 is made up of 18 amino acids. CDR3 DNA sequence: TGTGCCAGCAGCTTGTCAGGACAGGGGTTTCCCCCTAACTATGGCTACACCTTC. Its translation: CASSLSGQGFPPNYGYTF.

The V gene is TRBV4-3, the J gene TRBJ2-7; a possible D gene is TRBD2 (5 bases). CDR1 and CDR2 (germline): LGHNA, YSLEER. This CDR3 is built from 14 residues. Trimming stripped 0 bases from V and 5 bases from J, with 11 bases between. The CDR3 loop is CASSQDSSGNEQYF. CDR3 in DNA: TGCGCCAGCAGCCAAGATAGTTCCGGGAACGAGCAGTACTTC.

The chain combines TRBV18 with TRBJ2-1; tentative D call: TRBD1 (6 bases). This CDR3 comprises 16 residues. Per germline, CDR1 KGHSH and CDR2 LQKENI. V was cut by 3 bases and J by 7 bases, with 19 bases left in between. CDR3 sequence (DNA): TGTGCCAGCTCACCGGCACAGGGCCCCAGTTGGAATGAGCAGTTCTTC. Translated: CASSPAQGPSWNEQFF.